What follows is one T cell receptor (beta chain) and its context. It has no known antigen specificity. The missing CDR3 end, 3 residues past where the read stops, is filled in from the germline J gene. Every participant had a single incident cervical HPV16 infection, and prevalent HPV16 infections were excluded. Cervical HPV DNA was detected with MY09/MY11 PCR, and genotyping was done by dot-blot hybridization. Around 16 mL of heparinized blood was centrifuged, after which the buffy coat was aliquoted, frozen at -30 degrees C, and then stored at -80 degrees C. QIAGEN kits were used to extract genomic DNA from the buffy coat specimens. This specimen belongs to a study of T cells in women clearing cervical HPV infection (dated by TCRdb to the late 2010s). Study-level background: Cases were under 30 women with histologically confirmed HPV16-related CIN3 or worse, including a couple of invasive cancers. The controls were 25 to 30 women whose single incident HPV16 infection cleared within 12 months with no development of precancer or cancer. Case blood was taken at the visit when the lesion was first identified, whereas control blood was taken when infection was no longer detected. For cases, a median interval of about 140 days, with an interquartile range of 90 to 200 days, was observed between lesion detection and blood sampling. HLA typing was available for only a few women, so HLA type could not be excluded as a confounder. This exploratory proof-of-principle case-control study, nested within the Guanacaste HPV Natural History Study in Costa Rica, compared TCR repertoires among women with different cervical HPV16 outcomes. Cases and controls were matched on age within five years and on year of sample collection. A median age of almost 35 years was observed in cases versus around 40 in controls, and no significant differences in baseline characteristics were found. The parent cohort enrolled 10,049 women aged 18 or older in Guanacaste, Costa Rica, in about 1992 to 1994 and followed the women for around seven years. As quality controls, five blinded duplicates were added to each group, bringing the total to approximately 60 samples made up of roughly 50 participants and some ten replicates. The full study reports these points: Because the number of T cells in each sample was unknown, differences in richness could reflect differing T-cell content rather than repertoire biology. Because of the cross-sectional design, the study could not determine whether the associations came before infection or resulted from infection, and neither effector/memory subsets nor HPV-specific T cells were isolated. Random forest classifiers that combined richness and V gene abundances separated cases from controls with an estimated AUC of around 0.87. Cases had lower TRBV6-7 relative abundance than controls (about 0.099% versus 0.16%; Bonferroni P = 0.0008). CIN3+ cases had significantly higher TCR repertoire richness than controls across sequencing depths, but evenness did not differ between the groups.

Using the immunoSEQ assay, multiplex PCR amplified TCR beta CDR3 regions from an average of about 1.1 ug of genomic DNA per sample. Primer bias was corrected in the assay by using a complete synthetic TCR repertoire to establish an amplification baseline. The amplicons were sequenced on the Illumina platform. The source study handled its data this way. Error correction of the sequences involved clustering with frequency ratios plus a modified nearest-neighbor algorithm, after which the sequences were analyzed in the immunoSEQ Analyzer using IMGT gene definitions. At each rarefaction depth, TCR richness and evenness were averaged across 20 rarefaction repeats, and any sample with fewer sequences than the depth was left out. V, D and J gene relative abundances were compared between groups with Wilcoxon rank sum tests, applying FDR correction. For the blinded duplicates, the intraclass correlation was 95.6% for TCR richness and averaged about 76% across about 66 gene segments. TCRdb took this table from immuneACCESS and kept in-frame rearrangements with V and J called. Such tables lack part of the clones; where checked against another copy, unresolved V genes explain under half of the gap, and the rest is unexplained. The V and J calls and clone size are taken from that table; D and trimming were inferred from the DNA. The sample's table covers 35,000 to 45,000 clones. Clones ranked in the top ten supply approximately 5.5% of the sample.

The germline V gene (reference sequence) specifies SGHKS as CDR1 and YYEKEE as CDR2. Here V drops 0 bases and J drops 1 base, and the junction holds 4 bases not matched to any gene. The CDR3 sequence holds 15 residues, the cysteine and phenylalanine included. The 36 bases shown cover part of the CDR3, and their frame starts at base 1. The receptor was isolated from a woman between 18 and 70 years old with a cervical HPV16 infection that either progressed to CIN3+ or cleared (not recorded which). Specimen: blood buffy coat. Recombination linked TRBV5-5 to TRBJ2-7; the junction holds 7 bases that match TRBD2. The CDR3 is CASSLGLAVSYEQYF. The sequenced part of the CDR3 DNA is TGTGCCAGCAGCTTGGGACTAGCAGTTTCCTACGAG.